These 30 T cell receptor beta chains were sequenced from one sample in a study of cytomegalovirus exposure and HLA in healthy donors. The PCR ran on 60 Vbeta and 13 Jbeta primers. Measured with immunoSEQ multiplex PCR; TCRdb has only the in-frame clones, and not every one. The table lists 220,000 or so clones. The material sequenced was PBMCs. The receptors derive from a girl aged 2 to 10 in good health and CMV-seropositive.

The V gene is TRBV6-5, the J gene TRBJ1-6; perhaps TRBD1 as D (5 bases). The V end was cut by 2 bases, the J end by 9 bases, with 17 bases between. This CDR3 region has 16 residues. Germline lookup yields CDR1 MNHEY and CDR2 SVGAGI. CDR3 sequence reads: CASSYGLGRVGSPLHF. CDR3 sequence (DNA): TGTGCCAGCAGTTACGGCCTGGGCAGGGTTGGTTCACCCCTCCACTTT.

The V and J genes are TRBV5-1 and TRBJ2-5; 10 nucleotides line up with TRBD2. Germline V gene data show CDR1 as SGHRS and CDR2 as YFSETQ. Trimming took 0 bases from V and 5 from J; bases not matched to a gene: 13. The CDR3 length is 18 residues. The CDR3 region has the DNA TGCGCCAGCAGCTTGGTGTTCATGGCTAGCGGGAGATGGGAGACCCAGTACTTC. Its translation is CASSLVFMASGRWETQYF. Full variable domain (missing parts from reference TRBV5-1 and TRBJ2-5): KAGVTQTPRYLIKTRGQQVTLSCSPISGHRSVSWYQQTPGQGLQFLFEYFSETQRNKGNFPGRFSGRQFSNSRSEMNVSTLELGDSALYLCASSLVFMASGRWETQYFGPGTRLLVL.

The chain couples TRBV29-1 to TRBJ2-3; the match to TRBD2 covers 14 bases. The J segment lost 9 bases and the V segment lost 7 bases, leaving 21 bases of the junction unmatched. Germline values: CDR1 SQVTM, CDR2 ANQGSEA. This CDR3 has 18 amino acids. This CDR3 reads CSARDSIGGLAGVETQYF. In DNA, the CDR3 is TGCAGCGCAAGGGACAGTATAGGGGGACTAGCGGGAGTAGAGACGCAGTATTTT.

J is TRBJ2-5 and V is TRBV4-1, with a possible D match to TRBD1 (5 bases). Near its end, the DNA agrees better with TRBJ2-7, so the J call may be wrong. This CDR3 spans 15 amino acids. CDR1 MGHRA and CDR2 YSYEKL come from the germline V gene. The CDR3 spells CASSHPVTGLYEQYF. As DNA, the CDR3 is TGCGCCAGCAGCCATCCCGTTACAGGTCTATACGAGCAGTACTTC.

This chain uses TRBV10-1 with TRBJ2-7, with D possibly matching TRBD2 (5 bases). The V gene's germline CDR1 is WNHNN and CDR2 SYGVQD (reference sequence). Trimming cost V 0 bases and J 4 bases, with 10 bases left between them. The CDR3 sequence is 14 residues long. The CDR3 DNA sequence: TGCGCCAGCAGTGAGTCAAGGAGCGGATACGAGCAGTACTTC. Translating gives CASSESRSGYEQYF.

This chain joins TRBV15 and TRBJ2-7; D possibly corresponds to TRBD1 (5 bases). The ends were cut back, 7 bases at V and 6 bases at J, with 19 bases in the middle. The germline V gene encodes CDR1 LNHNV and CDR2 YYDKDF (reference sequence). This CDR3 contains 14 residues. The CDR3 sequence: CATTTGRASGEQYF. CDR3 sequence (DNA): TGTGCCACCACAACAGGCAGAGCCTCCGGCGAGCAGTACTTC. The entire variable domain, with the rest obtained from reference TRBV15 and TRBJ2-7, is as follows: DAMVIQNPRYQVTQFGKPVTLSCSQTLNHNVMYWYQQKSSQAPKLLFHYYDKDFNNEADTPDNFQSRRPNTSFCFLDIRSPGLGDTAMYLCATTTGRASGEQYFGPGTRLTVT.

The CDR3 loop is CASTPAQGTEAFF. The CDR3 DNA follows: TGTGCCAGCACCCCTGCGCAGGGCACTGAAGCTTTCTTT. V and J are TRBV6-6 and TRBJ1-1; weak D call: TRBD1 (5 bases). The length of the CDR3 is 13 residues. Germline assignment: CDR1 MNHNY and CDR2 SVGAGI (reference sequence). V was trimmed by 7 bases and J by 4 bases, leaving 13 bases between them.

The chain recombines TRBV14 with TRBJ1-3; D is ambiguous. This CDR3 is 17 amino acids long. Germline V gene lookup returns CDR1 SGHDN and CDR2 FVKESK. V gave up 1 base and J gave up 3 bases, with 16 bases separating them. CDR3 nucleotides: TGTGCCAGCAGCCAAGGGGCTCGAGGGTTACTTGGAAACACCATATATTTT. Translating it yields CASSQGARGLLGNTIYF.

V gene TRBV7-3 combines with J gene TRBJ2-7, with 7 positions matching TRBD2. From germline, CDR1 is SGHTA and CDR2 FQGTGA. The CDR3 has 17 amino acids. The J segment lost 5 bases and the V segment lost 5 bases, leaving 18 bases of the junction unmatched. The chain's CDR3 is CASSPLSGTLNPNEQYF. As DNA, the CDR3 is TGTGCCAGCAGCCCTCTGAGCGGGACCCTCAACCCGAACGAGCAGTACTTC.

This sequence joins TRBV6-1 and TRBJ2-5, with 11 bases matching TRBD2. CDR3 length equals 15 residues. Germline assignment: CDR1 MNHNS and CDR2 SASEGT. Trimming cost V 5 bases and J 2 bases; bases outside gene matches: 4. CDR3 region: CASSFGTSGQETQYF. CDR3 DNA sequence: TGTGCCAGCAGTTTCGGGACTAGCGGACAAGAGACCCAGTACTTC.

The V call is TRBV11-2, the J call TRBJ1-1, with D uncertain. From germline, CDR1 is SGHAT and CDR2 FQNNGV. CDR3 length: 13 amino acids. Between the trimmed V and J ends, which lost 5 bases and 6 bases, there was a span of 13 bases. Here the CDR3 DNA reads TGTGCCAGCAGCGAAGCGGGTGTCTCTGAAGCTTTCTTT. It codes for CASSEAGVSEAFF.

The chain combines TRBV9 with TRBJ2-2; weak D call: TRBD1 (7 bases). This CDR3 has 19 amino acids. CDR1 is SGDLS and CDR2 is YYNGEE in the germline V gene. V dropped 3 bases and J dropped 4 bases, with 25 bases sitting between them. The CDR3 is CASSAGGRGTPTPTGELFF. CDR3 coding DNA: TGTGCCAGCAGCGCAGGGGGGCGGGGTACACCAACTCCCACCGGGGAGCTGTTTTTT.

The V and J genes are TRBV25-1 and TRBJ2-5; 11 bases align to TRBD1. The V and J ends lost 4 bases and 4 bases, in that order; junction bases with no gene match: 5. This CDR3 spans 15 amino acids. Germline V CDR1 and CDR2: MGHDK, SYGVNS. Here the CDR3 DNA reads TGTGCCAGCAGTGGACGGGACAGGGGGACAGAGACCCAGTACTTC. It codes for CASSGRDRGTETQYF.

The V and J genes are TRBV19 and TRBJ1-6; D uncertain. CDR3 size: 15 residues. Trimming pared 7 bases from V and 0 bases from J, leaving 10 bases between. The germline V gene encodes CDR1 LNHDA and CDR2 SQIVND (reference sequence). CDR3 DNA sequence: TGTGCCAGTACCCCCTCGTCCTCCTATAATTCACCCCTCCACTTT. Translated, it gives CASTPSSSYNSPLHF.

V is TRBV5-4 and J is TRBJ1-1; TRBD1 matches 8 bases. This CDR3 has 15 amino acids. Germline trimming cut 4 bases from V and 3 bases from J; bases unmatched to any gene: 8. CDR1 and CDR2 (germline): SGHNT, YYREEE (reference sequence). The CDR3 here is CASSPGQDVDTEAFF. For the CDR3, the DNA is TGTGCCAGCAGCCCGGGACAGGATGTGGACACTGAAGCTTTCTTT.

This chain connects TRBV6-6 to TRBJ1-3; D gene unclear. The CDR3 loop spans 12 amino acids. The germline V and J ends were trimmed by 7 bases and 0 bases, with 4 bases remaining between them. Germline V gives CDR1 MNHNY, CDR2 SVGAGI (reference sequence). In nucleotides, the CDR3 is TGTGCCAGCACCAGCTCTGGAAACACCATATATTTT. This codes for CASTSSGNTIYF.

The gene calls are TRBV19 and TRBJ1-2; possibly TRBD1 for D (5 bases). The CDR3 has 14 residues. Germline CDR1 is LNHDA and CDR2 is SQIVND (reference sequence). V lost 5 bases and J 3 bases, leaving 13 bases between the germline ends. This CDR3 is CASSLTATHYGYTF. The CDR3 DNA reads TGTGCCAGTAGTTTGACAGCGACGCACTATGGCTACACCTTC.

This chain links TRBV29-1 with TRBJ2-1; 9 bases are a match to TRBD2. The CDR3 is 18 residues long. Germline CDR1 reads SQVTM; CDR2 reads ANQGSEA. V was pared by 8 bases and J by 7 bases, with 24 bases of the junction left unmatched. CDR3 loop: CSLSSPGLASQIGNEQFF. The CDR3 DNA reads as TGCAGCTTATCTTCACCGGGACTAGCCTCTCAAATCGGGAATGAGCAGTTCTTC.

The chain employs TRBV5-4 and TRBJ2-1; no reliable D call. Germline-derived CDR1 and CDR2 are SGHNT and YYREEE (reference sequence). With 0 bases removed from V and 4 bases from J, the gap between germline ends came to 8 bases. The CDR3 is 14 amino acids. The chain's CDR3 is CASSLVGGYNEQFF. DNA of the CDR3: TGTGCCAGCAGCTTGGTCGGCGGTTACAATGAGCAGTTCTTC.

The chain is built from TRBV6-5 and TRBJ2-5, with D maybe TRBD2 (5 bases). The CDR3 contains 14 residues. Germline values: CDR1 MNHEY, CDR2 SVGAGI. V was pared by 0 bases and J by 5 bases, with 10 bases between. The CDR3 loop reads CASSYSRGSETQYF. The CDR3, as DNA: TGTGCCAGCAGTTACTCGAGAGGGTCCGAGACCCAGTACTTC.

The rearrangement links TRBV2 to TRBJ2-1; D may be TRBD2 (5 bases). Trimming took off 8 bases at V and 6 bases at J, with 20 bases between the two ends. This CDR3 has 15 amino acids. The germline V gene encodes CDR1 SNHLY and CDR2 FYNNEI. In DNA, the CDR3 is TGTGCCAGCCGAGGGTCCTCCATGGCCTCCAATGAGCAGTTCTTC. Translating it yields CASRGSSMASNEQFF. Drawing the rest from reference TRBV2 and TRBJ2-1, the complete variable domain is EPEVTQTPSHQVTQMGQEVILRCVPISNHLYFYWYRQILGQKVEFLVSFYNNEISEKSEIFDDQFSVERPDGSNFTLKIRSTKLEDSAMYFCASRGSSMASNEQFFGPGTRLTVL.

V and J are TRBV30 and TRBJ1-2; the match to TRBD1 covers 9 bases. V lost 6 bases to trimming and J lost 8 bases; unmatched junction nucleotides: 7. Looked up from germline, CDR1 is GTSNPN and CDR2 is SVGIG (reference sequence). This CDR3 region has 12 residues. The CDR3 loop reads CACNRDREGYTF. In DNA form, the CDR3 reads TGTGCCTGTAACCGGGACAGGGAAGGCTACACCTTC.

The genes are TRBV4-1 and TRBJ2-3, with 7 bases aligning to TRBD2. The CDR3 covers 15 residues. Germline CDR1 is MGHRA and CDR2 is YSYEKL. V dropped 6 bases and J dropped 2; count of bases not matched to a gene: 8. The CDR3 region is CASRLTGRYTDTQYF. For the CDR3, the DNA is TGCGCCAGCAGACTGACCGGGAGGTACACAGATACGCAGTATTTT.

This chain connects TRBV19 to TRBJ2-3; TRBD2 aligns across 9 bases. CDR1 and CDR2 from the germline V gene are LNHDA and SQIVND (reference sequence). V shed 6 bases, J shed 2 bases, and the junction held 6 bases outside the gene matches. The CDR3 has 15 residues. CDR3 sequence: CASSSLAGVTDTQYF. The CDR3 DNA reads TGTGCCAGTAGCTCATTAGCGGGGGTCACAGATACGCAGTATTTT.

This chain uses TRBV5-1 with TRBJ1-1; D is uncertain. The CDR3 consists of 16 residues. CDR1 is SGHRS, CDR2 YFSETQ, per germline. V was cut by 1 base and J by 4 bases, with 17 bases left in between. The CDR3, as DNA: TGCGCCAGCAGCTTGTTCCGGGGTATTGGACCCACTGAAGCTTTCTTT. Protein: CASSLFRGIGPTEAFF.

The chain combines TRBV2 with TRBJ2-1; D is possibly TRBD2 (6 bases). V shed 3 bases and J shed 7 bases, with 22 bases lying between them. CDR1 is SNHLY and CDR2 is FYNNEI in the germline V gene. The CDR3 consists of 17 residues. The CDR3 reads CASSERSGGGPNNEQFF. The CDR3 DNA is TGTGCCAGCAGTGAGAGATCCGGGGGTGGGCCTAATAATGAGCAGTTCTTC.

V gene TRBV29-1 combines with J gene TRBJ2-1; 12 nucleotides align to TRBD2. J gave up 2 bases and V 7 bases, and 6 bases lay outside the gene matches. The V gene's germline CDR1 is SQVTM and CDR2 ANQGSEA. The CDR3 contains 15 residues. CDR3 protein: CSGDTSGRTYNEQFF. The CDR3 nucleotides are TGCAGCGGCGACACTAGCGGGAGGACCTACAATGAGCAGTTCTTC.

The gene calls are TRBV10-3 and TRBJ1-1; the match to TRBD1 covers 8 bases. CDR1 is ENHRY and CDR2 is SYGVKD in the germline V gene. This CDR3 region has 19 residues. V lost 3 bases to trimming and J lost 2 bases; unmatched junction nucleotides: 17. This CDR3 reads CAISEIWAGQGGLNTEAFF. As DNA, the CDR3 is TGTGCCATCAGTGAAATATGGGCCGGACAGGGCGGCCTTAACACTGAAGCTTTCTTT.

The chain couples TRBV5-5 to TRBJ1-2, with 8 positions matching TRBD1. The junction had 3 bases not matched to a gene; V was cut back by 3 bases and J by 8 bases. CDR1 is SGHKS and CDR2 is YYEKEE in the germline V gene (reference sequence). The CDR3 runs 12 residues. CDR3 sequence: CASSSAGGGYTF. The CDR3 DNA is TGTGCCAGCAGCTCAGCAGGGGGCGGCTACACCTTC.

The chain uses TRBV5-1 and TRBJ2-1, with TRBD1 matching over 9 bases. CDR3 length: 16 residues. Trimming removed 2 bases from V and 3 bases from J; junction bases left unmatched: 6. Germline values: CDR1 SGHRS, CDR2 YFSETQ. CDR3 DNA: TGCGCCAGCAGCTTTTGGGCGGACAGGGGCTACAATGAGCAGTTCTTC. It translates to CASSFWADRGYNEQFF. The variable domain in full, completed from reference TRBV5-1 and TRBJ2-1, reads KAGVTQTPRYLIKTRGQQVTLSCSPISGHRSVSWYQQTPGQGLQFLFEYFSETQRNKGNFPGRFSGRQFSNSRSEMNVSTLELGDSALYLCASSFWADRGYNEQFFGPGTRLTVL.